This TCR beta chain was found in a study of blood T cell repertoires in COVID-19. Libraries were prepared by immunoSEQ multiplex PCR; TCRdb keeps only in-frame clonotypes and omits some of them. The sample yields hundreds of thousands of clones, approximately 87% seen once. This CDR3 comprises 14 residues. Germline assignment: CDR1 SGHTA and CDR2 FQGNSA. Trimming took 4 bases from V and 6 from J, leaving 14 bases between them. Sequencing used peripheral blood. This receptor was identified in a woman aged 40 to 49 who had recovered from COVID-19. The chain recombines TRBV7-2 with TRBJ2-3; no clear D gene. CDR3 DNA sequence: TGTGCCAGCAGCTATGGTGGGCAATCCGATACGCAGTATTTT. Amino acid sequence: CASSYGGQSDTQYF.